The next 17 T cell receptor beta chains were all read from a single sample in a study of cytomegalovirus exposure and HLA in healthy donors. Researchers ran the PCR with 60 Vbeta and 13 Jbeta primers. The method was immunoSEQ multiplex PCR; TCRdb's version includes in-frame clones alone and lacks a portion of them. The sample contains some 200,000 clones, roughly 89% of which appear only once. Sequenced: PBMCs. The source is a woman under 30 in good health and CMV-seronegative.

The chain combines TRBV19 with TRBJ2-7, with 9 positions matching TRBD1. V dropped 7 bases and J dropped 3; count of bases not matched to a gene: 7. Germline V lookup: CDR1 LNHDA, CDR2 SQIVND (reference sequence). CDR3 length equals 14 residues. CDR3 in DNA: TGTGCCAGTAAAATGGGACAGGGAGACTACGAGCAGTACTTC. Protein sequence: CASKMGQGDYEQYF.

V is TRBV5-6 and J is TRBJ2-1; TRBD2 agrees at 11 bases. The V and J ends lost 4 bases and 5 bases, in that order; junction bases with no gene match: 8. The CDR3 extends over 16 amino acids. Germline CDR1 and CDR2: SGHDT and YYEEEE. The CDR3 here is CASSRLAGNENNEQFF. Here the CDR3 DNA reads TGTGCCAGCAGCCGACTAGCGGGGAACGAAAACAATGAGCAGTTCTTC.

The V and J genes are TRBV11-2 and TRBJ1-1; 7 bases match TRBD1. This CDR3 contains 12 residues. V shed 6 bases, J shed 11 bases, and the junction held 9 bases outside the gene matches. The germline V gene has CDR1 SGHAT and CDR2 FQNNGV. CDR3 in DNA: TGTGCCAGCAGTAGACAGGGACTTGGGGCTTTCTTT. Its protein is CASSRQGLGAFF.

V gene TRBV7-3 combines with J gene TRBJ1-1; no definite D call. The germline V and J ends were trimmed by 4 bases and 3 bases, with 9 bases remaining between them. Germline V gene lookup returns CDR1 SGHTA and CDR2 FQGTGA. The CDR3 covers 13 residues. The CDR3 DNA reads as TGTGCCAGCAGCTCCTTCCCGTACACTGAAGCTTTCTTT. As protein: CASSSFPYTEAFF. Together with reference TRBV7-3 and TRBJ1-1, the CDR3 gives the full variable domain: GAGVSQTPSNKVTEKGKYVELRCDPISGHTALYWYRQSLGQGPEFLIYFQGTGAADDSGLPNDRFFAVRPEGSVSTLKIQRTERGDSAVYLCASSSFPYTEAFFGQGTRLTVV.

This chain links TRBV13 with TRBJ2-7; D is ambiguous. Deletions cut 5 bases from V and 2 bases from J, with 13 bases between. This CDR3 is built from 14 residues. Germline loops: CDR1 PRHDT, CDR2 FYEKMQ (reference sequence). The CDR3 DNA reads TGTGCCAGCAGCCCACAAAAACAACCCTACGAGCAGTACTTC. Translation gives CASSPQKQPYEQYF. The variable domain in full, with the rest retrieved from reference TRBV13 and TRBJ2-7, is AAGVIQSPRHLIKEKRETATLKCYPIPRHDTVYWYQQGPGQDPQFLISFYEKMQSDKGSIPDRFSAQQFSDYHSELNMSSLELGDSALYFCASSPQKQPYEQYFGPGTRLTVT.

This chain joins TRBV7-3 and TRBJ2-3; 14 nucleotides agree with TRBD2. The CDR3 spans 19 residues. From germline, CDR1 is SGHTA and CDR2 FQGTGA. The junction had 14 bases not matched to a gene; V was cut back by 4 bases and J by 5 bases. DNA for the CDR3: TGTGCCAGCAGCTACAAGAATCCCGGACTAGCGGGAGGAAGAGATACGCAGTATTTT. The encoded protein is CASSYKNPGLAGGRDTQYF.

This chain joins TRBV7-7 and TRBJ2-2; the match to TRBD2 covers 7 bases. Germline CDR1 and CDR2: SSHAT and FNYEAQ (reference sequence). The CDR3 is 18 residues long. The ends lost 4 bases at V and 0 bases at J; junction bases unmatched: 11. CDR3 loop: CASSSVQIGRTNTGELFF. CDR3 DNA: TGTGCCAGCAGCTCCGTTCAAATCGGGAGGACGAACACCGGGGAGCTGTTTTTT.

The J gene is TRBJ1-1, the V gene TRBV27, with 7 nucleotides matching TRBD1. Trimming removed 4 bases from V and 5 bases from J; junction bases left unmatched: 4. The CDR3 covers 13 residues. Germline lookup yields CDR1 MNHEY and CDR2 SMNVEV (reference sequence). The CDR3 DNA follows: TGTGCCAGCAGTTCGTACAGGGGTACTGAAGCTTTCTTT. Translation gives CASSSYRGTEAFF.

The chain has TRBV6-1 and TRBJ1-4; a possible D gene is TRBD1 (5 bases). CDR3 length: 14 amino acids. Germline V CDR1 and CDR2: MNHNS, SASEGT. V shed 4 bases and J shed 5 bases, with 11 bases lying between them. The CDR3: CASSGVGGNEKLFF. The CDR3 DNA is TGTGCCAGCAGTGGAGTCGGGGGGAATGAAAAACTGTTTTTT.

The chain combines TRBV27 with TRBJ1-5; D remains ambiguous. Germline V CDR1 and CDR2: MNHEY, SMNVEV (reference sequence). CDR3 size: 18 residues. Trimming cost V 6 bases and J 6 bases, with 27 bases left between them. The DNA for the CDR3 is TGTGCCAGCAGAAAAACCTACGACGTGGCGGTTGGGAGTCAGCCCCAGCATTTT. It is translated as CASRKTYDVAVGSQPQHF.

The chain is built from TRBV28 and TRBJ1-2, with D perhaps matching TRBD1 (6 bases). Trimming took 6 bases from V and 8 from J, leaving 16 bases between them. CDR1 is MDHEN, CDR2 SYDVKM, per germline. The CDR3 sequence is 13 residues long. The chain's CDR3 is CASREQGRGGYTF. DNA of the CDR3: TGTGCCAGCAGAGAACAGGGAAGGGGGGGCTACACCTTC.

This chain joins TRBV21-1 and TRBJ1-1. TRBV21-1 is classified as a pseudogene. The CDR3 totals 20 residues. The CDR3 nucleotides are TGTGCCAGCAGCAAAGTCCTGATTTTCCGGGGGGGGAATATGAACACTGAAGCTTTCTTT. Translation: CASSKVLIFRGGNMNTEAFF.

The rearrangement links TRBV6-6 to TRBJ2-3; tentatively, D is TRBD2 (6 bases). CDR1 is MNHNY and CDR2 is SVGAGI in the germline V gene (reference sequence). The CDR3 loop spans 15 amino acids. Trimming shortened V by 2 bases and J by 6 bases, and 15 bases separated the two germline ends. CDR3 amino acids: CASSYQGGARDTQYF. CDR3 in DNA: TGTGCCAGCAGTTACCAAGGCGGGGCCCGTGATACGCAGTATTTT.

V is TRBV4-2 and J is TRBJ1-2, with 9 bases that match TRBD1. The CDR3 runs to 16 residues. Germline-derived CDR1 and CDR2 are LGHNA and YNFKEQ. After removal of 4 bases from V and 3 bases from J, the junction contained 9 bases not matched to a gene. CDR3: CASSPNRDRAYYGYTF. The CDR3 DNA reads TGTGCCAGCAGCCCGAACCGGGACAGGGCTTACTATGGCTACACCTTC.

The rearrangement uses TRBV29-1 and TRBJ1-2; the match to TRBD1 covers 8 bases. Looked up from germline, CDR1 is SQVTM and CDR2 is ANQGSEA. V shed 5 bases and J 7 bases; nucleotides not matched to a gene: 3. CDR3 length: 11 residues. The CDR3 bases are TGCAGCGTTAGGACAGGGACTGGCTACACCTTC. Encoded protein: CSVRTGTGYTF.

The chain combines TRBV19 with TRBJ1-3; a weak D match, TRBD1 (5 bases). This CDR3 comprises 13 residues. V was clipped by 3 bases and J by 10 bases, with 13 bases between them. Germline V gives CDR1 LNHDA, CDR2 SQIVND (reference sequence). This chain's CDR3 is CASSIGGLSTIYF. The CDR3 region has the DNA TGTGCCAGTAGTATCGGGGGACTAAGTACCATATATTTT.

This clone was seen just once. V and J are TRBV2 and TRBJ1-4, with TRBD1 as a possible D gene (5 bases). CDR3 length: 15 amino acids. In germline, CDR1 is SNHLY, CDR2 FYNNEI. Trimming pared 4 bases from V and 3 bases from J, leaving 12 bases between. The CDR3 loop is CASSGWGDANEKLFF. The DNA for the CDR3 is TGTGCCAGCAGTGGCTGGGGGGATGCTAATGAAAAACTGTTTTTT.